This passage covers 9 T cell receptor beta chains from one sample sequenced in a study of radiation and T cells in renal cell carcinoma. Time point specified: blood 2 weeks post-SBRT. Treatment of the sample: 15 Gy SBRT to primary tumor, nephrectomy 4 weeks later. The repertoire was sequenced with immunoSEQ multiplex PCR; TCRdb's copy has only in-frame clones and lacks some. This sample has some 120,000 clones; approximately 80% occur once, and the top ten carry about 1.9%. Here the sequenced sample was blood, taken from a patient whose treatment included radiotherapy and nephrectomy. The receptors come from a woman aged 55-75 years with renal cell carcinoma.

This clone was seen more than once but under ten times. The chain carries TRBV19 and TRBJ1-1; D gene ambiguous. Trimming removed 5 bases at V and 4 bases at J, with 5 bases between. The CDR3 length is 11 residues. From germline, CDR1 is LNHDA and CDR2 SQIVND (reference sequence). The CDR3 DNA follows: TGTGCCAGTAGTGAGTTCACTGAAGCTTTCTTT. Translated: CASSEFTEAFF.

The chain carries TRBV5-4 and TRBJ1-4; D may be TRBD1 (5 bases). Looked up from germline, CDR1 is SGHNT and CDR2 is YYREEE (reference sequence). V shed 4 bases and J shed 4 bases, with 14 bases lying between them. This CDR3 spans 15 amino acids. The CDR3 DNA sequence: TGTGCCAGCAGCCCGCGGCAGGGCCTTAATGAAAAACTGTTTTTT. Its translation is CASSPRQGLNEKLFF.

This chain joins TRBV6-1 and TRBJ2-2; weak D call: TRBD1 (5 bases). Germline values: CDR1 MNHNS, CDR2 SASEGT. This CDR3 spans 16 amino acids. The V end was cut by 1 base, the J end by 3 bases, with 12 bases between. This CDR3 is CASSEVGASDTGELFF. The CDR3, as DNA: TGTGCCAGCAGTGAAGTAGGGGCTTCGGACACCGGGGAGCTGTTTTTT.

This sequence joins TRBV5-8 and TRBJ2-7; TRBD1 matches 12 bases. This CDR3 contains 15 residues. Trimming removed 4 bases from V and 5 bases from J; junction bases left unmatched: 7. Germline loops: CDR1 SGHTS, CDR2 YDEGEE. This CDR3 is CASSAGTGGRDEQYF. The CDR3 DNA reads TGTGCCAGCAGCGCCGGGACAGGGGGCAGGGACGAGCAGTACTTC. Combining the CDR3 with reference TRBV5-8 and TRBJ2-7 gives the whole variable domain EAGVTQSPTHLIKTRGQQATLRCSPISGHTSVYWYQQALGLGLQFLLWYDEGEERNRGNFPPRFSGRQFPNYSSELNVNALELEDSALYLCASSAGTGGRDEQYFGPGTRLTVT.

V usage is TRBV6-1 and J usage is TRBJ1-1; TRBD1 is a possible D gene (5 bases). V lost 0 bases, J lost 1 base, and 6 bases lay in between. Germline V gene data show CDR1 as MNHNS and CDR2 as SASEGT. This CDR3 is 14 amino acids long. The CDR3 DNA is TGTGCCAGCAGTGAAGCGGACACGAACACTGAAGCTTTCTTT. Translation gives CASSEADTNTEAFF.

The chain carries TRBV9 and TRBJ2-5; D not resolved. Germline V gene lookup returns CDR1 SGDLS and CDR2 YYNGEE. V was shortened by 0 bases and J by 5 bases, with 11 bases between the two germline ends. The CDR3 has 14 residues. CDR3 amino acids: CASSVGVAQETQYF. Written as DNA, the CDR3 is TGTGCCAGCAGCGTAGGTGTTGCCCAGGAGACCCAGTACTTC.

This clone appeared once. The gene calls are TRBV5-8 and TRBJ1-5, with D perhaps TRBD1 (6 bases). From germline, CDR1 is SGHTS and CDR2 YDEGEE. The CDR3 runs 14 residues. V lost 3 bases and J lost 5, with 12 bases in between. CDR3 sequence: CASSYEDSHQPQHF. The CDR3 bases are TGTGCCAGCAGCTACGAGGACAGTCATCAGCCCCAGCATTTT.

The chain combines TRBV29-1 with TRBJ2-5; weak D call: TRBD1 (6 bases). This CDR3 is built from 14 residues. CDR1 and CDR2 from the germline V gene are SQVTM and ANQGSEA. Trimming cost V 0 bases and J 4 bases, with 12 bases left between them. CDR3 sequence (DNA): TGCAGCGTTGAAGAAACAGGGTTTGGAGAGACCCAGTACTTC. This translates into CSVEETGFGETQYF.

In this sample, this clone turned up once. This chain uses TRBV30 with TRBJ2-7; the D gene is possibly TRBD1 (6 bases). This CDR3 contains 13 residues. Germline lookup yields CDR1 GTSNPN and CDR2 SVGIG (reference sequence). Trimming took off 5 bases at V and 2 bases at J, with 13 bases between the two ends. In DNA, the CDR3 is TGTGCCTGGCAACAGGGCCTTCCCTACGAGCAGTACTTC. Translating gives CAWQQGLPYEQYF.